Listed below are T cell receptor beta chains from one sample, sequenced in a study of early T cells in non-severe SARS-CoV-2 infection. MiXCR, run by TCRdb on the 5' RACE reads, gives a single entry per CDR3 protein. This sample carries 55,000 to 70,000 distinct CDR3 sequences, more than 10% of them seen once, and the ten largest clones take approximately 1.1%. Here the sequenced sample was whole blood, taken at baseline. The receptors come from an adult who was a healthcare worker with PCR-confirmed SARS-CoV-2 infection or an uninfected control (not recorded which). The donor label of this sample is uncertain. Both conserved end residues are trimmed from each CDR3. Each record gives: V gene, CDR3 protein.

>TRBV9
ASSVRGSGTEAF
>TRBV6-2/TRBV6-3
ASSPIAGGPSGELF
>TRBV20-1
SAREGQFAGANVLT
>TRBV9
ASSVEYAGALQNTQY
>TRBV2
ASSYHPQGNTEAF
>TRBV30
AWSVHWGQPQH
>TRBV7-7
ASSPGRGNEQF
>TRBV9
ASSVGEGFTDTQY
>TRBV20-1
SAPGTENLNTEAF
>TRBV12-3/TRBV12-4
ASSQYSNQPQH
>TRBV27
ASSTGGYYGYT
>TRBV7-3
ASSLRGQGAQETQY
>TRBV4-2
ASSQDLEMSTDTQY
>TRBV11-2
ASSLDGASIDEQF
>TRBV7-9
ASSSLGGQNGELF
>TRBV12-3/TRBV12-4
AGQGPENTIY
>TRBV5-1
ASSSTARGPEAF
>TRBV10-1
ASTGDTGELF
>TRBV24-1
ATSDTQGGKEKLF
>TRBV12-3/TRBV12-4
ASSDTGDTQY